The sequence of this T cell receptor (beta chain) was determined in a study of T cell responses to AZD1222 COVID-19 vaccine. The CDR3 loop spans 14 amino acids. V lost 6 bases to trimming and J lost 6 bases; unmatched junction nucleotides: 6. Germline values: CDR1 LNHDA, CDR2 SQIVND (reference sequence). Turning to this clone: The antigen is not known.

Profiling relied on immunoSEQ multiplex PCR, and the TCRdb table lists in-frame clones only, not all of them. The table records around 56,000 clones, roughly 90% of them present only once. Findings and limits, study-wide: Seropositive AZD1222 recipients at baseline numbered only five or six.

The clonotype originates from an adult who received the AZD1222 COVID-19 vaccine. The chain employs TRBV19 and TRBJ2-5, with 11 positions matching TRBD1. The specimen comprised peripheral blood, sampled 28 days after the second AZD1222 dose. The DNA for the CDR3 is TGTGCCAGTAGCGGACAGGGGGCGAGAAAGACCCAGTACTTC. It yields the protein CASSGQGARKTQYF.